These T cell receptor beta chains were read from a single sample in a study of CD8 T cells in Susac syndrome. TCRdb re-called the immunoSEQ multiplex PCR reads through MiXCR, storing one row per CDR3 protein. The table lists around 80,000 distinct CDR3 sequences, less than 95% of them singletons. The sample taken for sequencing was CD8+ T cells from PBMCs. These receptors were taken from a human donor with Susac syndrome. Both conserved end residues are part of each CDR3. D genes are given only for firm matches.

NA | TRBJ2-3 | TRBV2 | CASSDPRGVESDTQYF | TGTGCCAGCAGCGATCCCAGGGGGGTAGAGTCCGATACGCAGTATTTT
TRBD1 | TRBJ2-1 | TRBV12-3/TRBV12-4 | CASSQTGPSSYNEQFF | TGTGCCAGCAGCCAGACAGGGCCTAGCTCCTACAATGAGCAGTTCTTC
TRBD1 | TRBJ2-1 | TRBV27 | CASLDRGDEQFF | TGTGCCAGCTTGGACAGGGGCGATGAGCAGTTCTTC
NA | TRBJ2-5 | TRBV5-1 | CASSLVPGEETQYF | TGCGCCAGCAGCTTGGTCCCAGGGGAGGAGACCCAGTACTTC
TRBD1 | TRBJ1-6 | TRBV12-3/TRBV12-4 | CASSPRDSENSPLHF | TGTGCCAGCAGCCCGCGGGACAGTGAGAATTCACCCCTCCACTTT
NA | TRBJ1-2 | TRBV6-5 | CASSYSGASNYGYTF | TGTGCCAGCAGTTACTCCGGGGCTTCTAACTATGGCTACACCTTC
NA | TRBJ2-1 | TRBV5-1 | CASSVRSGDEQFF | TGCGCCAGCAGCGTCCGTTCAGGAGATGAGCAGTTCTTC
NA | TRBJ1-1 | TRBV30 | CAWTREGVVTEAFF | TGTGCCTGGACGAGGGAAGGGGTTGTCACTGAAGCTTTCTTT
TRBD2 | TRBJ2-5 | TRBV7-8 | CASSLHRTSTYPQETQYF | TGTGCCAGCAGTTTACACCGGACTAGCACCTATCCTCAAGAGACCCAGTACTTC
NA | TRBJ1-1 | TRBV19 | CASSIGGNTEAFF | TGTGCCAGTAGTATAGGTGGGAACACTGAAGCTTTCTTT